The T cell receptor (beta chain) described here comes from a study of post-analysis software for immune sequencing data. On the study more broadly: Courses of disease covered relapsing-remitting, secondary progressive and progressive-relapsing multiple sclerosis. Whole-study results and caveats: The normalized Chao1 diversity of multiple sclerosis patients was significantly lower than that of controls. About 5 TRBV segments were significantly more frequent in patients than in controls. TRBV5-6, TRBV5-1 and TRBV20-1 were among these segments.

Turning to this clonotype: Antigen: not known.

Prepared TCR beta cDNA libraries contained unique molecular identifiers. T cells numbering roughly 0.95 to 10 million yielded 450,000 to 600,000 cDNA molecules. One entry per CDR3 protein, called by TCRdb with MiXCR from the PCR reads. This table holds about 430,000 distinct CDR3 sequences, 30% to 45% found once. Germline CDR1 ENHRY, CDR2 SYGVKD. With 3 bases clipped from V and 7 bases from J, the junction kept 6 bases outside the gene matches. The CDR3 loop spans 16 amino acids. The chain carries TRBV10-3 and TRBJ2-1; 13 bases fit TRBD2. Sequencing used blood. This receptor was obtained from a girl aged 2-10 years with multiple sclerosis. For the CDR3, the DNA is TGTGCCATCAGTGACTTGGGACTAGCGGGAAAGAATGAGCAGTTCTTC. It yields the protein CAISDLGLAGKNEQFF.